Listed below are T cell receptor beta chains from one sample, sequenced in a study of blood T cell repertoires in COVID-19. Sequenced by immunoSEQ multiplex PCR; TCRdb stores in-frame clones only, minus some. The sample includes around 150,000 clones, around 81% of them seen just once. Sequenced: peripheral blood. These receptors all come from a woman aged 60-70 years with acute or convalescent COVID-19. CDR3s include the opening cysteine and the closing phenylalanine or tryptophan. The order of the fields is V gene, J gene, D gene, clone size, CDR3 protein, CDR3 DNA. The D gene is left open where the match is weak. For some rows the clone size is stated as once, few or many, or as a class when expanded; others skip it.

V: TRBV28; J: TRBJ2-1; D: TRBD2; size: -; CDR3: CASSPPSGLYNEQFF; DNA: TGTGCCAGCAGTCCCCCTAGCGGGCTATACAATGAGCAGTTCTTC
V: TRBV9; J: TRBJ2-5; D: TRBD2; size: -; CDR3: CASSVGLAGEETQYF; DNA: TGTGCCAGCAGCGTGGGACTAGCGGGGGAAGAGACCCAGTACTTC
V: TRBV9; J: TRBJ2-7; D: -; size: -; CDR3: CASSVDRGEQYF; DNA: TGTGCCAGCAGCGTAGATCGGGGCGAGCAGTACTTC
V: TRBV13; J: TRBJ2-7; D: -; size: once; CDR3: CASSSRVSYEQYF; DNA: TGTGCCAGCAGCTCTAGAGTATCCTACGAGCAGTACTTC
V: TRBV5-1; J: TRBJ2-1; D: TRBD2; size: -; CDR3: CASSSTFTSGSYNEQFF; DNA: TGCGCCAGCAGCTCCACCTTTACTAGCGGGAGTTACAATGAGCAGTTCTTC
V: TRBV20-1; J: TRBJ1-5; D: -; size: few; CDR3: CSAKGEPQHF; DNA: TGCAGTGCTAAGGGGGAGCCCCAGCATTTT
V: TRBV11-2; J: TRBJ2-2; D: -; size: -; CDR3: CASSFTGSNTGELFF; DNA: TGTGCCAGCAGCTTTACCGGGAGCAACACCGGGGAGCTGTTTTTT
V: TRBV9; J: TRBJ1-6; D: -; size: -; CDR3: CASSVGGASPLHF; DNA: TGTGCCAGCAGCGTAGGTGGGGCATCACCCCTCCACTTT
V: TRBV5-6; J: TRBJ1-6; D: TRBD1; size: -; CDR3: CASSQYGTGNSPLHF; DNA: TGTGCCAGCAGCCAGTATGGGACAGGCAATTCACCCCTCCACTTT
V: TRBV7-2; J: TRBJ2-7; D: TRBD2; size: -; CDR3: CASSSRPSGRVFYEQYF; DNA: TGTGCCAGCAGTTCGCGCCCATCCGGGAGGGTCTTCTACGAGCAGTACTTC
V: TRBV6-2/TRBV6-3; J: TRBJ2-2; D: TRBD2; size: -; CDR3: CASSTRPPGLHTGELFF; DNA: TGTGCCAGCAGTACGCGACCCCCGGGACTACACACCGGGGAGCTGTTTTTT
V: TRBV5-1; J: TRBJ1-4; D: -; size: -; CDR3: CASSWGGTLNEKLFF; DNA: TGCGCCAGCAGCTGGGGGGGGACCCTTAATGAAAAACTGTTTTTT
V: TRBV9; J: TRBJ2-3; D: -; size: -; CDR3: CASSVGASVRGSTQYF; DNA: TGTGCCAGCAGCGTAGGGGCTAGCGTGAGAGGGAGTACGCAGTATTTT
V: TRBV4-1; J: TRBJ2-1; D: -; size: few; CDR3: CASSQITGNEQFF; DNA: TGCGCCAGCAGCCAAATAACAGGCAATGAGCAGTTCTTC
V: TRBV20-1; J: TRBJ1-2; D: -; size: -; CDR3: CSAKWAGGYTF; DNA: TGCAGTGCTAAATGGGCTGGGGGCTACACCTTC
V: TRBV27; J: TRBJ1-1; D: -; size: -; CDR3: CASSLSQQIGTEAFF; DNA: TGTGCCAGCAGTTTATCGCAACAAATTGGCACTGAAGCTTTCTTT
V: TRBV6-4; J: TRBJ2-1; D: TRBD2; size: -; CDR3: CASRPLAGLNNEQFF; DNA: TGTGCCAGCAGACCACTAGCGGGACTTAACAATGAGCAGTTCTTC
V: TRBV28; J: TRBJ2-6; D: -; size: -; CDR3: CASSLGRGGLRSGANVLTF; DNA: TGTGCCAGCAGCCTAGGAAGGGGGGGTCTACGATCTGGGGCCAACGTCCTGACTTTC
V: TRBV28; J: TRBJ1-4; D: -; size: once; CDR3: CASSSPARALGEKLFF; DNA: TGTGCCAGCAGTTCTCCAGCGCGGGCACTTGGTGAAAAACTGTTTTTT